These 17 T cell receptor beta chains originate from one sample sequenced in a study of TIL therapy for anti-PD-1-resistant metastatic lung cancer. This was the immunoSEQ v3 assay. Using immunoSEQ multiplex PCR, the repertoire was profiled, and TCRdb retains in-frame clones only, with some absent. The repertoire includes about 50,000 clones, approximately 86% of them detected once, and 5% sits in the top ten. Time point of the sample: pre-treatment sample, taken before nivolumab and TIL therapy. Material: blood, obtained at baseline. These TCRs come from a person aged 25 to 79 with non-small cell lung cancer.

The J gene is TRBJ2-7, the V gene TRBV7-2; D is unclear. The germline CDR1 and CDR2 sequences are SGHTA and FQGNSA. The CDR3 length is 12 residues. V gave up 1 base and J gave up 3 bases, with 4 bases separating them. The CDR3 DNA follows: TGTGCCAGCAGCTTAGTGGGCTACGAGCAGTACTTC. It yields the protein CASSLVGYEQYF.

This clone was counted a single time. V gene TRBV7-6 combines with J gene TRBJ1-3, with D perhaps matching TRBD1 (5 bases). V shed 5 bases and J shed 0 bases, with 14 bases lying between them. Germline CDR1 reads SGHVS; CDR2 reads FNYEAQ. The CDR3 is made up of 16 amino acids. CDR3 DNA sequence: TGTGCCAGCAGCCCCACAGGTTTTGTCTCTGGAAACACCATATATTTT. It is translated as CASSPTGFVSGNTIYF.

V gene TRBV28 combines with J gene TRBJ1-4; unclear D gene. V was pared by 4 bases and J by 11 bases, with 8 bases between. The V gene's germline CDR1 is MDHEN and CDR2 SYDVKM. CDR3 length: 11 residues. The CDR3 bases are TGTGCCAGCAGTTCCGGCTCCAAACTGTTTTTT. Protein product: CASSSGSKLFF.

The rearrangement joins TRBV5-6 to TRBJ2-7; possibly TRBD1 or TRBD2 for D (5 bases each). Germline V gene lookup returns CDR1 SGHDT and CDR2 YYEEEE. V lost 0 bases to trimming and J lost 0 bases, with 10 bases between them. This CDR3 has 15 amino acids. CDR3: CASSLVGGASYEQYF. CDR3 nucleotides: TGTGCCAGCAGCTTGGTTGGGGGTGCCTCCTACGAGCAGTACTTC.

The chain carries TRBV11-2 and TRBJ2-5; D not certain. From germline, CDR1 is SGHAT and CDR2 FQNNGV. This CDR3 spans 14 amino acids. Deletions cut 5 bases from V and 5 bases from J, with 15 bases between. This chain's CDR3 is CASSQRWGGETQYF. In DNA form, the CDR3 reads TGTGCCAGCAGCCAACGCTGGGGTGGGGAGACCCAGTACTTC.

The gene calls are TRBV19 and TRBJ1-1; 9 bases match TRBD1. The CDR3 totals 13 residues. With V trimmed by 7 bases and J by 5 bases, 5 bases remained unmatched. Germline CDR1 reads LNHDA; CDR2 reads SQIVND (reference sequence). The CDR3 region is CASTVTGGTEAFF. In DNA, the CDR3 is TGTGCCAGTACCGTGACAGGGGGGACTGAAGCTTTCTTT.

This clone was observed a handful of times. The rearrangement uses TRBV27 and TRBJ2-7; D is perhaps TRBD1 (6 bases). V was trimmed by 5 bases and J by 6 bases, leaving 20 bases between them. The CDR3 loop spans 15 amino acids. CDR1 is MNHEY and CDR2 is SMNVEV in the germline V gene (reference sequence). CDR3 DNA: TGTGCCAGCAGTCGACATTCCCGGGACAAGGGCGAGCAGTACTTC. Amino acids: CASSRHSRDKGEQYF.

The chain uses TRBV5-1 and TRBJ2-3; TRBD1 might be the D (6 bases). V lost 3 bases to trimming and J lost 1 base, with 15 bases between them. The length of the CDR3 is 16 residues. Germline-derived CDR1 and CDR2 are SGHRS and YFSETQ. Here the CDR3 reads CASSYTPQGGTDTQYF. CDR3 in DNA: TGCGCCAGCAGCTACACCCCACAGGGCGGCACAGATACGCAGTATTTT.

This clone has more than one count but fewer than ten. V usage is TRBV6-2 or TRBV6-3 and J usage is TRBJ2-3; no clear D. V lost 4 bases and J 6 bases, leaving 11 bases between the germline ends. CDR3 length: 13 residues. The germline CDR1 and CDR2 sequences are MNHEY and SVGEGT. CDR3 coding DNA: TGTGCCAGCAGTTCGGCTGCCGAGGATACGCAGTATTTT. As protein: CASSSAAEDTQYF.

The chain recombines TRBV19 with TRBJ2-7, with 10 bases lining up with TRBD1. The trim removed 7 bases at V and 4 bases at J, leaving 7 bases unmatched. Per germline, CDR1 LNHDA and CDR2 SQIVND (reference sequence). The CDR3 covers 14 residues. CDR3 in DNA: TGTGCCAGTAAGACAGGGGGCTTTAGTTACGAGCAGTACTTC. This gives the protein CASKTGGFSYEQYF.

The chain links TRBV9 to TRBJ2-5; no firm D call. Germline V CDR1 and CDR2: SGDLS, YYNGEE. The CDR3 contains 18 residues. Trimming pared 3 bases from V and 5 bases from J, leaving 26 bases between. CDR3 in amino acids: CASSAPEGRLAWDETQYF. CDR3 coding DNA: TGTGCCAGCAGCGCCCCGGAAGGGCGGCTGGCCTGGGATGAGACCCAGTACTTC.

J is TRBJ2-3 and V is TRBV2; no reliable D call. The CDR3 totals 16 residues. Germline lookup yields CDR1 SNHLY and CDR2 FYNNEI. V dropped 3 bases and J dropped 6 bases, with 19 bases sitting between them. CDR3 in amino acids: CASSEQDVSRRDTQYF. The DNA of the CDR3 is TGTGCCAGCAGTGAGCAAGACGTATCGCGGCGGGATACGCAGTATTTT.

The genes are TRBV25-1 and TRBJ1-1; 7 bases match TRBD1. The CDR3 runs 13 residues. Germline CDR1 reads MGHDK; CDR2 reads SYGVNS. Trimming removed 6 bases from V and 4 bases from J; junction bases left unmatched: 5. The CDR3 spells CASRRGPGTEAFF. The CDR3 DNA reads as TGTGCCAGCAGAAGGGGGCCGGGCACTGAAGCTTTCTTT.

CDR3 bases: TGTGCCAGCAGTTACTCGGCAACAAGGCCCCAGCATTTT. Its translation: CASSYSATRPQHF. This chain uses TRBV6-5 with TRBJ1-5; D is undetermined. This CDR3 contains 13 residues. The V gene's germline CDR1 is MNHEY and CDR2 SVGAGI. The V and J ends lost 0 bases and 9 bases respectively, with 9 bases between them.

The CDR3 region has the DNA TGTGCCAGCAGTTTTACCCCTCGTGGAGGCAATGAGCAGTTCTTC. The encoded protein is CASSFTPRGGNEQFF. V is TRBV28 and J is TRBJ2-1, with D maybe TRBD2 (5 bases). V was cut by 3 bases and J by 6 bases, with 15 bases left in between. The CDR3 consists of 15 residues. Germline-derived CDR1 and CDR2 are MDHEN and SYDVKM.

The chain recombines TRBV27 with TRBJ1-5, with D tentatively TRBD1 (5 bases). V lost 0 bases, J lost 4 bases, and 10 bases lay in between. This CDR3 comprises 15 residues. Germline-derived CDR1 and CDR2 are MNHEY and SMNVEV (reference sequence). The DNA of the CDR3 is TGTGCCAGCAGTTTATCCCCCTGGGGGAATCAGCCCCAGCATTTT. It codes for CASSLSPWGNQPQHF.

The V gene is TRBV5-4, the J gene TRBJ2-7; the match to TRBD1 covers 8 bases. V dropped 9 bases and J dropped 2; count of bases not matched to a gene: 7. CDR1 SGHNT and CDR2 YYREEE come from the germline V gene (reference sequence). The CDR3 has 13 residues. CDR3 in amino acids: CATRGRGTYEQYF. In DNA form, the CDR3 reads TGTGCCACCAGGGGGCGCGGAACCTACGAGCAGTACTTC. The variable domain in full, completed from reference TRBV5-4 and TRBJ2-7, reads ETGVTQSPTHLIKTRGQQVTLRCSSQSGHNTVSWYQQALGQGPQFIFQYYREEENGRGNFPPRFSGLQFPNYSSELNVNALELDDSALYLCATRGRGTYEQYFGPGTRLTVT.